The rows below give T cell receptor beta chains drawn from one sample of a study of cytomegalovirus exposure and HLA in healthy donors. Assay used: immunoSEQ multiplex PCR; TCRdb lists only in-frame clones, some missing. The sample lists about 55,000 clones, about 69% occurring once. The sequenced sample consisted of PBMCs. These receptors all stem from a middle-aged man in good health and CMV-seropositive. Each CDR3 is given with its conserved first and last residue. D genes are given only for firm matches. Some rows have no size entry. The others give once, few or many, or a class for an expanded clone.

v_call	d_call	clone_size	j_call	cdr3_aa	cdr3_nt
TRBV7-9	TRBD1	.	TRBJ2-5	CASSVGDSWQETQYF	TGTGCCAGCAGCGTGGGGGACAGTTGGCAAGAGACCCAGTACTTC
TRBV5-1	.	few	TRBJ2-2	CASSLFPGVDTGELFF	TGCGCCAGCAGCTTGTTTCCAGGGGTTGACACCGGGGAGCTGTTTTTT
TRBV5-1	TRBD2	.	TRBJ2-7	CASSLGAGGPYEQYF	TGCGCCAGCAGCTTGGGAGCGGGGGGCCCCTACGAGCAGTACTTC
TRBV27	.	.	TRBJ1-1	CASSLSFEVRGSTEAFF	TGTGCCAGCAGTTTATCATTCGAGGTAAGGGGGAGCACTGAAGCTTTCTTT
TRBV5-1	TRBD2	.	TRBJ2-3	CASSFGLAADTQYF	TGCGCCAGCAGCTTCGGACTAGCTGCAGATACGCAGTATTTT
TRBV7-2	.	.	TRBJ1-6	CASSLEGGLNSPLHF	TGTGCCAGCAGCTTAGAGGGGGGGCTCAATTCACCCCTCCACTTT
TRBV9	.	.	TRBJ1-3	CASSVGQGNTIYF	TGTGCCAGCAGCGTAGGACAAGGAAACACCATATATTTT
TRBV5-4	.	.	TRBJ2-7	CASSFNNEQYF	TGTGCCAGCAGCTTTAATAACGAGCAGTACTTC
TRBV9	TRBD1	few	TRBJ1-6	CASTRETGQNSPLHF	TGTGCCAGCACCAGAGAGACAGGGCAAAATTCACCCCTCCACTTT
TRBV7-2	TRBD1	few	TRBJ1-4	CASSPRSGTDEKLFF	TGTGCCAGCAGCCCTCGATCCGGGACAGATGAAAAACTGTTTTTT
TRBV18	TRBD1	.	TRBJ2-7	CASSPQGQGDEQYF	TGTGCCAGCTCACCACAGGGACAGGGAGACGAGCAGTACTTC
TRBV4-2	.	few	TRBJ1-4	CASSRKEGNEKLFF	TGTGCCAGCAGCCGCAAGGAGGGTAATGAAAAACTGTTTTTT
TRBV20-1	.	.	TRBJ2-1	CSARQYNEQFF	TGCAGTGCTAGACAGTACAATGAGCAGTTCTTC
TRBV9	.	.	TRBJ1-5	CASSSRGNQPQHF	TGTGCCAGCAGCTCCAGGGGCAATCAGCCCCAGCATTTT
TRBV7-9	.	few	TRBJ1-1	CASSWGGESNTEAFF	TGTGCCAGCAGCTGGGGGGGGGAATCAAACACTGAAGCTTTCTTT
TRBV30	TRBD1	.	TRBJ1-4	CACEQGALEKLFF	TGTGCCTGCGAACAGGGGGCGCTTGAAAAACTGTTTTTT
TRBV5-1	.	few	TRBJ2-7	CASSLSPLRSYEQYF	TGCGCCAGCAGCTTGTCCCCATTGCGCTCCTACGAGCAGTACTTC
TRBV5-4	TRBD1	.	TRBJ2-7	CASKETGAYEQYF	TGTGCCAGCAAAGAGACAGGGGCTTACGAGCAGTACTTC
TRBV5-4	TRBD2	few	TRBJ2-5	CASSRASGGAQETQYF	TGTGCCAGCAGTCGAGCTAGCGGGGGGGCCCAAGAGACCCAGTACTTC
TRBV20-1	.	.	TRBJ1-2	CSARISRGYTF	TGCAGTGCTAGAATTTCGAGGGGCTACACCTTC
TRBV19	.	.	TRBJ1-4	CASSIGERANEKLFF	TGTGCCAGTAGTATAGGAGAGAGGGCTAATGAAAAACTGTTTTTT
TRBV6-1	.	.	TRBJ2-5	CASRDPGEETQYF	TGTGCCAGCCGGGATCCGGGAGAAGAGACCCAGTACTTC
TRBV14	.	.	TRBJ2-3	CASSQERGADTQYF	TGTGCCAGCAGCCAAGAGAGAGGCGCAGATACGCAGTATTTT
TRBV19	TRBD1	.	TRBJ1-1	CASIITGQGVPNTEAFF	TGTGCCAGTATAATCACCGGACAGGGGGTACCGAACACTGAAGCTTTCTTT
TRBV15	.	once	TRBJ1-1	CATRGGFTEAFF	TGTGCCACCAGGGGGGGGTTCACTGAAGCTTTCTTT
TRBV30	.	.	TRBJ1-1	CASRPGLNSEAFF	TGTGCCTCCCGGCCAGGGTTGAATTCTGAAGCTTTCTTT
TRBV2	.	.	TRBJ1-3	CASSPIGGSGNTIYF	TGTGCCAGCAGCCCAATTGGAGGCTCTGGAAACACCATATATTTT
TRBV10-1	.	.	TRBJ2-3	CASSEVQHTQYF	TGCGCCAGCAGTGAAGTACAGCATACGCAGTATTTT
TRBV27	.	.	TRBJ1-4	CASSFRGASEKLFF	TGTGCCAGCAGTTTTCGGGGGGCGTCCGAAAAACTGTTTTTT
TRBV6-5	TRBD2	.	TRBJ2-7	CASSYAGGQWYEQYF	TGTGCCAGCAGTTACGCGGGGGGGCAATGGTACGAGCAGTACTTC
TRBV7-9	TRBD1	.	TRBJ1-1	CASSLGQGRREAFF	TGTGCCAGCAGCTTAGGACAGGGAAGACGGGAAGCTTTCTTT
TRBV30	.	.	TRBJ1-2	CAWRSSVAYGYTF	TGTGCCTGGAGGAGTAGTGTCGCCTATGGCTACACCTTC
TRBV2	.	few	TRBJ2-2	CASSADRNTGELFF	TGTGCCAGCAGCGCGGACAGGAACACCGGGGAGCTGTTTTTT
TRBV12-5	TRBD1	few	TRBJ2-5	CASGLSDRGETQYF	TGTGCTAGTGGTTTGAGTGACAGGGGAGAGACCCAGTACTTC
TRBV7-2	.	.	TRBJ1-3	CASRPLTSGNTIYF	TGTGCCAGCAGACCTCTGACTTCTGGAAACACCATATATTTT
TRBV14	TRBD1	.	TRBJ1-6	CASGRTGSYNSPLHF	TGTGCCAGCGGCCGGACAGGTTCATATAATTCACCCCTCCACTTT
TRBV10-1	TRBD1	.	TRBJ2-7	CANQEAGGSEQYF	TGCGCCAATCAGGAAGCAGGGGGAAGCGAGCAGTACTTC
TRBV10-3	TRBD1	.	TRBJ1-3	CAIRRQGWTGNTIYF	TGTGCCATCCGGAGACAGGGGTGGACTGGAAACACCATATATTTT
TRBV5-1	.	.	TRBJ1-1	CASSFGSGIRNTEAFF	TGCGCCAGCAGCTTTGGGTCGGGGATCCGGAACACTGAAGCTTTCTTT
TRBV6-4	.	.	TRBJ2-1	CASSDDPDGGEQFF	TGTGCCAGCAGTGACGACCCTGATGGAGGTGAGCAGTTCTTC
TRBV2	.	.	TRBJ1-5	CASTGGQAYSNQPQHF	TGTGCCAGCACCGGGGGGCAGGCATATAGCAATCAGCCCCAGCATTTT
TRBV7-2	TRBD2	.	TRBJ2-3	CASSPGGTSGSTDTQYF	TGTGCCAGCAGCCCAGGGGGGACTAGCGGGTCGACAGATACGCAGTATTTT
TRBV6-5	TRBD1	.	TRBJ2-5	CASSYGQGASETQYF	TGTGCCAGCAGTTACGGACAGGGGGCCTCAGAGACCCAGTACTTC
TRBV5-4	.	.	TRBJ2-5	CASSLRGGAQETQYF	TGTGCCAGCAGCCTTAGGGGGGGCGCCCAAGAGACCCAGTACTTC
TRBV7-2	.	.	TRBJ1-1	CASSLGTAEAFF	TGTGCCAGCAGCTTAGGGACAGCTGAAGCTTTCTTT
TRBV29-1	.	few	TRBJ1-2	CSVGHAGYTF	TGCAGCGTTGGACACGCCGGCTACACCTTC
TRBV13	TRBD1	.	TRBJ2-7	CASSSGTGNHEQYF	TGTGCCAGCAGCTCTGGGACAGGGAACCACGAGCAGTACTTC
TRBV6-6	.	.	TRBJ1-5	CASSLTEPNQPQHF	TGTGCCAGCAGTCTGACAGAGCCCAATCAGCCCCAGCATTTT
TRBV18	.	.	TRBJ1-5	CASSSTGPRGNQPQHF	TGTGCCAGCTCGTCGACAGGCCCCAGGGGCAATCAGCCCCAGCATTTT
TRBV6-6	TRBD2	.	TRBJ2-3	CASSYSTSIDTQYF	TGTGCCAGCAGTTACTCGACTAGCATAGATACGCAGTATTTT
TRBV30	.	few	TRBJ1-2	CAWSTTGTKYGYTF	TGTGCCTGGAGTACTACAGGGACAAAGTATGGCTACACCTTC
TRBV6-5	.	.	TRBJ1-5	CASNGLGQPQHF	TGTGCCAGCAACGGGTTAGGACAGCCCCAGCATTTT
TRBV12-5	.	few	TRBJ2-7	CASGPRALGGYYEQYF	TGTGCTAGTGGTCCCCGGGCCCTAGGGGGATACTACGAGCAGTACTTC
TRBV11-2	.	few	TRBJ2-7	CASSLAGSPGEQYF	TGTGCCAGCAGCTTAGCCGGGTCCCCCGGGGAGCAGTACTTC
TRBV18	.	few	TRBJ1-2	CASSPTGYNYGYTF	TGTGCCAGCTCACCGACAGGCTATAACTATGGCTACACCTTC
TRBV5-6	.	.	TRBJ1-2	CASSLKEGTYYGYTF	TGTGCCAGCAGTCTGAAGGAGGGGACCTACTATGGCTACACCTTC
TRBV5-8	.	.	TRBJ1-2	CASSLRDIGYTF	TGTGCCAGCAGCTTGCGGGACATCGGCTACACCTTC
TRBV5-1	TRBD2	.	TRBJ2-2	CASSLAGGETGELFF	TGCGCCAGCAGCTTGGCCGGGGGGGAAACCGGGGAGCTGTTTTTT
TRBV7-2	.	.	TRBJ2-2	CASSLMNLLGAGELFF	TGTGCCAGCAGCTTAATGAACCTACTCGGGGCCGGGGAGCTGTTTTTT